This section outlines one TCR beta chain sequence together with its context. TCRdb processed the RT-PCR reads anew with MiXCR; each CDR3 protein has one entry. The table records roughly 3,800 distinct CDR3 sequences, 30% to 40% of them present only once. V gave up 8 bases and J gave up 4 bases, with 17 bases separating them. This CDR3 comprises 14 residues. The V and J genes are TRBV12-3 or TRBV12-4 and TRBJ2-5; D may correspond to TRBD1 or TRBD2 (6 bases each). The sequenced sample was memory CD4+ T cells from salivary gland. This TCR derives from a female donor with primary Sjogren's syndrome. The CDR3 nucleotides read TGTGCCAGCCGTCGGGGGACACAGGGAGAGACCCAGTACTTC. This encodes CASRRGTQGETQYF.